This T cell receptor (beta chain) came from a study of T cells after yellow fever vaccination. The CDR3 runs to 15 residues. V trimming: 2 bases; J trimming: 7 bases; junction bases outside the gene matches: 7. CDR1 SGHTA and CDR2 FQGNSA come from the germline V gene. TCRdb recomputed calls from the 5' RACE reads with MiXCR, one row per CDR3 protein. The data hold some 170,000 distinct CDR3 sequences, with roughly a tenth observed a single time. This clonotype has more than one count but fewer than ten. This TCR was sampled from a man aged 18 to 35 who received the YFV17D yellow fever vaccine. This chain links TRBV7-2 with TRBJ1-3, with TRBD1 identical over 8 bases. The material was CD8+ T cells sorted from PBMCs, obtained 45 days after the yellow fever booster vaccination. The CDR3 sequence: CASSLFGQGGNTIYF. CDR3 DNA sequence: TGTGCCAGCAGCTTATTCGGACAGGGCGGGAACACCATATATTTT. Full variable domain (missing parts from reference TRBV7-2 and TRBJ1-3): GAGVSQSPSNKVTEKGKDVELRCDPISGHTALYWYRQSLGQGLEFLIYFQGNSAPDKSGLPSDRFSAERTGGSVSTLTIQRTQQEDSAVYLCASSLFGQGGNTIYFGEGSWLTVV.